This passage covers 27 T cell receptor beta chains from one sample sequenced in a study of shared clonotypes between healthy human individuals. Assay: immunoSEQ multiplex PCR; the TCRdb copy retains only in-frame clones and omits some. The data hold about 95,000 clones, with roughly 69% observed a single time. The sequenced sample consisted of memory CD8+ T cells sorted from blood. The subset denotes: CD45RO+ cells pooled with CCR7-negative TemRA cells. Receptors were obtained from a man aged 30-40 years in good health.

The gene calls are TRBV4-1 and TRBJ2-6; 11 bases are shared with TRBD2. The germline V gene has CDR1 MGHRA and CDR2 YSYEKL. Trimming cost V 1 base and J 4 bases; bases outside gene matches: 3. The CDR3 has 17 residues. The CDR3, as DNA: TGCGCCAGCAGCCAAGGGGGACTAGCGGACGGGGCCAACGTCCTGACTTTC. Protein: CASSQGGLADGANVLTF.

The rearrangement uses TRBV29-1 and TRBJ2-2; 10 bases agree with TRBD2. V shed 1 base, J shed 7 bases, and the junction held 9 bases outside the gene matches. Germline CDR1 is SQVTM and CDR2 is ANQGSEA. CDR3 length: 16 amino acids. CDR3 sequence reads: CSVEAPSGSGRGELFF. The CDR3 region has the DNA TGCAGCGTTGAAGCCCCTAGCGGGAGTGGACGCGGGGAGCTGTTTTTT.

This clone was seen ten or more times. The chain has TRBV5-1 and TRBJ2-1; the match to TRBD2 covers 7 bases. Germline trimming cut 2 bases from V and 2 bases from J; bases unmatched to any gene: 4. The CDR3 sequence is 15 residues long. Per germline, CDR1 SGHRS and CDR2 YFSETQ. In DNA, the CDR3 is TGCGCCAGCAGCTTCCGACTAGCCGCCTACAATGAGCAGTTCTTC. Translating it yields CASSFRLAAYNEQFF.

The chain combines TRBV9 with TRBJ2-5; TRBD1 matches 11 bases. CDR3 length equals 16 residues. CDR1 and CDR2 from the germline V gene are SGDLS and YYNGEE. With V trimmed by 4 bases and J by 5 bases, 10 bases remained unmatched. CDR3 coding DNA: TGTGCCAGCAGCCTAGAGGGACAGGGGGGTTTGGAGACCCAGTACTTC. Protein: CASSLEGQGGLETQYF.

V usage is TRBV9 and J usage is TRBJ2-7; possibly TRBD1 for D (6 bases). V lost 6 bases and J lost 6, with 13 bases in between. CDR3 size: 12 residues. Looked up from germline, CDR1 is SGDLS and CDR2 is YYNGEE. The CDR3 protein is CASIERTAEQYF. As DNA, the CDR3 is TGTGCCAGCATAGAAAGGACAGCCGAGCAGTACTTC.

This chain uses TRBV7-8 with TRBJ2-1, with D unresolved. The germline V and J ends were trimmed by 1 base and 5 bases, with 3 bases remaining between them. CDR1 SGHVS and CDR2 FQNEAQ come from the germline V gene. This CDR3 has 12 amino acids. CDR3 in DNA: TGTGCCAGCAGCTTAGAGGACAATGAGCAGTTCTTC. Amino acids: CASSLEDNEQFF.

This clone was observed once. The gene calls are TRBV6-5 and TRBJ1-2, with a tentative D call TRBD1 (5 bases). This CDR3 is 15 amino acids long. The V gene lost 6 bases and the J gene lost 0 bases, with 14 bases spanning the gap. CDR1 and CDR2 (germline): MNHEY, SVGAGI. The CDR3 loop reads CASSLFQGANYGYTF. CDR3 nucleotides: TGTGCCAGCAGCCTCTTCCAGGGAGCTAACTATGGCTACACCTTC.

The rearrangement uses TRBV16 and TRBJ2-4, with D possibly matching TRBD1 (5 bases). The CDR3 is 15 amino acids. Per germline, CDR1 KGHSY and CDR2 FQNENV. V was trimmed by 6 bases and J by 6 bases, leaving 18 bases between them. The CDR3 DNA follows: TGTGCCAGCAGTCCGCCCGACAGTAGAGGAAACATTCAGTACTTC. This codes for CASSPPDSRGNIQYF.

The chain links TRBV28 to TRBJ2-1, with 7 bases that match TRBD2. The CDR3 loop spans 16 amino acids. The J segment lost 3 bases and the V segment lost 6 bases, leaving 11 bases of the junction unmatched. Germline V CDR1 and CDR2: MDHEN, SYDVKM. Here the CDR3 reads CASSLGAGAIYNEQFF. CDR3 DNA: TGTGCCAGCAGCCTCGGCGCGGGAGCGATCTACAATGAGCAGTTCTTC.

The V and J genes are TRBV27 and TRBJ2-3; no definite D call. The CDR3 contains 14 residues. Trimming cost V 7 bases and J 2 bases, with 13 bases left between them. Germline V gene sequence: CDR1 MNHEY, CDR2 SMNVEV (reference sequence). CDR3 protein: CASNDKYFTDTQYF. DNA for the CDR3: TGTGCCAGCAACGACAAGTACTTCACAGATACGCAGTATTTT.

V is TRBV4-2 and J is TRBJ1-2; D not certain. The CDR3 is made up of 13 amino acids. V shed 0 bases and J shed 4 bases, with 6 bases lying between them. Germline CDR1 and CDR2: LGHNA and YNFKEQ. DNA for the CDR3: TGTGCCAGCAGCCAAGACGGCGGCTATGGCTACACCTTC. It is translated as CASSQDGGYGYTF.

This chain links TRBV7-2 with TRBJ2-3; D gene ambiguous. CDR1 SGHTA and CDR2 FQGNSA come from the germline V gene. This CDR3 is built from 15 residues. The V end was cut by 2 bases, the J end by 4 bases, with 13 bases between. The DNA of the CDR3 is TGTGCCAGCAGCTTAATGAACCGCGATTCAGATACGCAGTATTTT. It encodes CASSLMNRDSDTQYF.

This clone was counted only a few times. The chain joins TRBV6-1 to TRBJ2-6; D remains unclear. The CDR3 is made up of 16 amino acids. The V gene lost 2 bases and the J gene lost 0 bases, with 8 bases spanning the gap. Germline-derived CDR1 and CDR2 are MNHNS and SASEGT. CDR3 region: CASSELVGSGANVLTF. CDR3 DNA sequence: TGTGCCAGCAGTGAACTGGTGGGCTCTGGGGCCAACGTCCTGACTTTC.

This clone was counted only a few times. Written as DNA, the CDR3 is TGCGCCAGCAGCCAAGCGGACCGGATGAACACTGAAGCTTTCTTT. Its protein is CASSQADRMNTEAFF. This chain uses TRBV4-3 with TRBJ1-1; D not resolved. V was clipped by 1 base and J by 0 bases, with 9 bases between them. CDR1 and CDR2 (germline): LGHNA, YSLEER. This CDR3 is 15 amino acids long.

This chain links TRBV27 with TRBJ1-2; no reliable D call. The ends were cut back, 8 bases at V and 3 bases at J, with 13 bases in the middle. Germline assignment: CDR1 MNHEY and CDR2 SMNVEV (reference sequence). This CDR3 comprises 13 residues. CDR3 in DNA: TGTGCCAGCGGACTAGGGTTGGACTATGGCTACACCTTC. Encoded protein: CASGLGLDYGYTF.

The chain has TRBV7-9 and TRBJ2-7; 13 nucleotides line up with TRBD2. This CDR3 has 15 residues. CDR1 and CDR2 (germline): SEHNR, FQNEAQ (reference sequence). J gave up 8 bases and V 6 bases, and 10 bases lay outside the gene matches. The CDR3 nucleotides are TGTGCCAGCAGGTCGGGACTAGCGGGGCCCCCCCAGCAGTACTTC. Translating gives CASRSGLAGPPQQYF.

The CDR3 coding sequence is TGTGCCAGCAGTGACTCCTGGACTAGCGGGAGCGAGCAGTTCTTC. It is translated as CASSDSWTSGSEQFF. The chain couples TRBV6-4 to TRBJ2-1; 13 bases match TRBD2. Unmatched junction bases numbered 3, after V lost 0 bases and J lost 10 bases. The CDR3 has 15 amino acids. CDR1 and CDR2 (germline): MRHNA, SNTAGT.

The gene calls are TRBV29-1 and TRBJ2-7, with D perhaps assigned TRBD1 or TRBD2 (6 bases each). This CDR3 contains 13 residues. Germline assignment: CDR1 SQVTM and CDR2 ANQGSEA. V shed 5 bases and J shed 0 bases, with 11 bases lying between them. CDR3 coding DNA: TGCAGCGTTATAGGGGGGACCTCCTACGAGCAGTACTTC. Its translation: CSVIGGTSYEQYF.

The genes are TRBV5-5 and TRBJ2-3; TRBD1 matches 8 bases. With V trimmed by 1 base and J by 1 base, 2 bases remained unmatched. Germline V CDR1 and CDR2: SGHKS, YYEKEE (reference sequence). CDR3 length: 15 amino acids. The CDR3, as DNA: TGTGCCAGCAGCTTGTGGGGACAGGGCACAGATACGCAGTATTTT. Protein: CASSLWGQGTDTQYF.

The rearrangement uses TRBV10-3 and TRBJ1-2, with a weak D call TRBD1 (6 bases). The CDR3 has 16 residues. Germline V gives CDR1 ENHRY, CDR2 SYGVKD. The V end was cut by 6 bases, the J end by 4 bases, with 21 bases between. CDR3 DNA: TGTGCCATCAGATCAACTGCAGGGACACACACCTATGGCTACACCTTC. It yields the protein CAIRSTAGTHTYGYTF.

This clone was detected only once. The chain recombines TRBV6-1 with TRBJ2-3; D perhaps matches TRBD1 (5 bases). Germline-derived CDR1 and CDR2 are MNHNS and SASEGT. Trimming left V 1 base short and J 4 bases short, with 12 bases between. The CDR3 contains 15 residues. This CDR3 reads CASSEVQGGPDTQYF. Written as DNA, the CDR3 is TGTGCCAGCAGTGAAGTCCAGGGCGGTCCAGATACGCAGTATTTT.

The V gene is TRBV9, the J gene TRBJ2-1; possibly TRBD1 for D (7 bases). CDR1 is SGDLS, CDR2 YYNGEE, per germline. V was shortened by 7 bases and J by 0 bases, with 14 bases between the two germline ends. This CDR3 contains 15 residues. This CDR3 reads CASGGTAVSYNEQFF. Written as DNA, the CDR3 is TGTGCCAGCGGGGGGACAGCCGTCTCCTACAATGAGCAGTTCTTC.

At least ten counts were recorded for this clone. The chain uses TRBV28 and TRBJ2-7; tentatively, D is TRBD2 (6 bases). From germline, CDR1 is MDHEN and CDR2 SYDVKM. CDR3 size: 15 residues. The V and J ends lost 10 bases and 2 bases respectively, with 21 bases between them. CDR3 loop: CATCGTGEIPYEQYF. As DNA, the CDR3 is TGTGCCACCTGCGGGACCGGGGAGATCCCCTACGAGCAGTACTTC.

The chain uses TRBV5-4 and TRBJ2-1; D remains ambiguous. Trimming stripped 3 bases from V and 9 bases from J, with 10 bases between. This CDR3 is 12 amino acids long. Looked up from germline, CDR1 is SGHNT and CDR2 is YYREEE (reference sequence). As DNA, the CDR3 is TGTGCCAGCAGCTCCGATTATGGTGAGCAGTTCTTC. Translating gives CASSSDYGEQFF.

This chain's CDR3 is CASSGEGGQPQHF. The DNA of the CDR3 is TGCGCCAGCAGTGGGGAAGGCGGTCAGCCCCAGCATTTT. V gene TRBV5-1 combines with J gene TRBJ1-5; D uncertain. This CDR3 comprises 13 residues. The V end was cut by 5 bases, the J end by 6 bases, with 12 bases between. CDR1 SGHRS and CDR2 YFSETQ come from the germline V gene.

This chain connects TRBV28 to TRBJ2-7, with 13 nucleotides matching TRBD2. V was clipped by 5 bases and J by 4 bases; unmatched bases: 2. Germline-derived CDR1 and CDR2 are MDHEN and SYDVKM. CDR3 length equals 14 residues. CDR3 region: CASSTLAGGYEQYF. In DNA form, the CDR3 reads TGTGCCAGCAGTACACTAGCGGGAGGGTACGAGCAGTACTTC. The full variable domain, with the rest looked up from reference TRBV28 and TRBJ2-7, is DVKVTQSSRYLVKRTGEKVFLECVQDMDHENMFWYRQDPGLGLRLIYFSYDVKMKEKGDIPEGYSVSREKKERFSLILESASTNQTSMYLCASSTLAGGYEQYFGPGTRLTVT.

The chain joins TRBV6-1 to TRBJ1-2, with unresolved D. The CDR3 is 11 amino acids. The germline V gene has CDR1 MNHNS and CDR2 SASEGT. The V gene lost 7 bases and the J gene lost 2 bases, with 5 bases spanning the gap. CDR3 DNA: TGTGCCAGCAACGGAAACTATGGCTACACCTTC. This sequence encodes CASNGNYGYTF.